A selection of T cell receptor beta chains follows, all from one sample in a study of cytomegalovirus exposure and HLA in healthy donors. The repertoire was sequenced with immunoSEQ multiplex PCR; TCRdb's copy has only in-frame clones and lacks some. In the table there are 100,000 to 150,000 clones, around 74% of which are singletons. The sample was PBMCs. The receptors shown here come from a man between 40 and 49 years old in good health and CMV-seropositive. Both conserved end residues are part of each CDR3. Each record gives: J gene, D gene, clone size, V gene, CDR3 protein, CDR3 DNA. The D gene is left open where the match is weak. Expanded clones are given a class, and other clones once, few, many or no size at all.

>TRBJ2-2|NA|NA|TRBV28
CASSFMTRRGTGELFF
TGTGCCAGCAGTTTTATGACCCGGAGGGGAACCGGGGAGCTGTTTTTT
>TRBJ2-7|TRBD1|once|TRBV7-2
CASTRTGKGNEQYF
TGTGCCAGCACCCGGACAGGGAAGGGTAACGAGCAGTACTTC
>TRBJ2-1|NA|NA|TRBV4-1
CASSQDVVRGQFF
TGCGCCAGCAGCCAAGACGTCGTTAGGGGGCAGTTCTTC
>TRBJ1-6|NA|NA|TRBV18
CASSPWAANSPLHF
TGTGCCAGCTCACCATGGGCAGCTAATTCACCCCTCCACTTT
>TRBJ1-1|TRBD1|NA|TRBV4-1
CASSQHRGETEAFF
TGCGCCAGCAGCCAACACAGGGGCGAAACTGAAGCTTTCTTT
>TRBJ1-4|NA|NA|TRBV28
CASSSHPEGRGYNEKLFF
TGTGCCAGCAGTTCCCATCCAGAGGGGAGGGGGTATAATGAAAAACTGTTTTTT
>TRBJ2-7|TRBD2|once|TRBV27
CASRGLTGGPVDEQYF
TGTGCCAGCCGGGGATTAACGGGGGGGCCGGTAGACGAGCAGTACTTC
>TRBJ2-1|TRBD1|NA|TRBV28
CASSLLRGQGFIGSNDNEQFF
TGTGCCAGCAGTTTACTCAGGGGACAGGGTTTTATCGGGAGTAATGACAATGAGCAGTTCTTC
>TRBJ1-6|TRBD1|NA|TRBV7-2
CASSLDRSYNSPLHF
TGTGCCAGCAGCTTGGACAGGTCTTATAATTCACCCCTCCACTTT
>TRBJ2-7|NA|NA|TRBV27
CASSFRGADEQYF
TGTGCCAGCAGTTTTCGGGGGGCAGACGAGCAGTACTTC
>TRBJ2-3|NA|NA|TRBV19
CASRRTGLVDTQYF
TGTGCCAGTAGGCGAACAGGGCTGGTAGATACGCAGTATTTT
>TRBJ2-4|TRBD1|NA|TRBV5-1
CASSPDRAGTIQYF
TGCGCCAGCAGCCCCGACAGGGCTGGGACCATTCAGTACTTC
>TRBJ2-5|TRBD2|NA|TRBV6-5
CASMGLAEKETQYF
TGTGCCAGCATGGGGCTAGCGGAAAAAGAGACCCAGTACTTC
>TRBJ2-1|TRBD2|NA|TRBV27
CASTSSSGSSYNEQFF
TGTGCCAGCACTTCCTCTAGCGGGAGCTCCTACAATGAGCAGTTCTTC
>TRBJ1-2|TRBD1|NA|TRBV28
CASRQNRGLGGYTF
TGTGCCAGCAGGCAGAACAGGGGGCTGGGTGGCTACACCTTC
>TRBJ2-7|TRBD1|few|TRBV11-3
CATPGDREPQNNSYEQYF
TGTGCCACCCCAGGGGACAGGGAACCACAGAACAACTCCTACGAGCAGTACTTC
>TRBJ2-3|NA|NA|TRBV5-4
CASSYRGTDTQYF
TGTGCCAGCAGCTACAGGGGCACAGATACGCAGTATTTT
>TRBJ2-1|TRBD2|NA|TRBV9
CASSVGTSGSWEQFF
TGTGCCAGCAGCGTGGGGACTAGCGGGAGTTGGGAGCAGTTCTTC
>TRBJ2-1|NA|NA|TRBV7-6
CASRPRGGGNSYNEQFF
TGTGCCAGCAGACCCCGCGGTGGGGGGAATTCCTACAATGAGCAGTTCTTC
>TRBJ2-2|TRBD2|once|TRBV6-5
CASRLAGGPGELFF
TGTGCCAGCAGATTAGCGGGAGGGCCTGGGGAGCTGTTTTTT
>TRBJ2-1|TRBD2|NA|TRBV27
CARTTTSGGVIPCNEQFF
TGTGCCAGGACTACTACTAGCGGGGGGGTCATACCGTGCAATGAGCAGTTCTTC
>TRBJ2-2|TRBD1|NA|TRBV6-1
CASSKRGQNTGELFF
TGTGCCAGCAGTAAAAGGGGGCAGAACACCGGGGAGCTGTTTTTT
>TRBJ1-2|TRBD1|NA|TRBV28
CASSWDRGQDGYTF
TGTGCCAGCAGTTGGGACAGGGGGCAGGATGGCTACACCTTC
>TRBJ2-7|TRBD1|NA|TRBV18
CASSPIGTGTRYEQYF
TGTGCCAGCTCACCGATCGGGACAGGGACTCGCTACGAGCAGTACTTC
>TRBJ2-3|TRBD1|NA|TRBV5-4
CASSFQGVSTDTQYF
TGTGCCAGCAGCTTCCAGGGGGTTTCCACAGATACGCAGTATTTT
>TRBJ2-3|NA|NA|TRBV7-9
CASSLAVQGRTDTQYF
TGTGCCAGCAGCTTAGCGGTCCAGGGGCGGACAGATACGCAGTATTTT
>TRBJ2-2|TRBD1|NA|TRBV27
CASRIGSGGNTGELFF
TGTGCCAGCAGAATAGGGTCAGGGGGGAACACCGGGGAGCTGTTTTTT
>TRBJ2-6|TRBD2|NA|TRBV5-1
CASSPGGTSSGANVLTF
TGCGCCAGCAGCCCGGGGGGGACGAGCTCTGGGGCCAACGTCCTGACTTTC
>TRBJ1-5|NA|NA|TRBV5-5
CASSLSAGRNQPQHF
TGTGCCAGCAGCTTGTCGGCAGGGCGCAATCAGCCCCAGCATTTT
>TRBJ2-2|TRBD1|NA|TRBV6-1
CASSEASGTGWNTGELFF
TGTGCCAGCAGTGAAGCGTCCGGGACAGGATGGAACACCGGGGAGCTGTTTTTT
>TRBJ1-1|NA|NA|TRBV7-6
CASSLGTGNTEAFF
TGTGCCAGCAGCTTAGGTACGGGGAACACTGAAGCTTTCTTT
>TRBJ2-7|TRBD2|NA|TRBV30
CAWSTTSGVSYEQYF
TGTGCCTGGAGTACCACTAGCGGGGTCTCCTACGAGCAGTACTTC
>TRBJ1-1|NA|NA|TRBV5-1
CASSFEGTMNTEAFF
TGCGCCAGCAGCTTCGAGGGGACTATGAACACTGAAGCTTTCTTT
>TRBJ2-7|NA|few|TRBV19
CASSIEGVASEQYF
TGTGCCAGTAGTATCGAGGGAGTTGCTTCCGAGCAGTACTTC
>TRBJ1-2|TRBD1|NA|TRBV9
CASSVAPGGYGYTF
TGTGCCAGCAGCGTAGCTCCAGGGGGATATGGCTACACCTTC
>TRBJ2-7|TRBD1|NA|TRBV19
CASSTAGGTYEQYF
TGTGCCAGTAGTACGGCAGGGGGCACCTACGAGCAGTACTTC
>TRBJ2-7|NA|NA|TRBV5-4
CASSAAWTADYEQYF
TGTGCCAGCAGCGCGGCATGGACAGCTGACTACGAGCAGTACTTC
>TRBJ2-1|TRBD2|NA|TRBV7-9
CASSLATGTTLYNEQFF
TGTGCCAGCAGCTTAGCGACCGGGACTACCCTCTACAATGAGCAGTTCTTC
>TRBJ1-1|NA|NA|TRBV6-1
CASSRTENTEAFF
TGTGCCAGCAGTAGGACAGAAAACACTGAAGCTTTCTTT
>TRBJ1-2|TRBD1|NA|TRBV28
CASLWDPGQGGRGDYGYTF
TGTGCCAGTTTATGGGATCCGGGACAGGGTGGGAGGGGCGATTATGGCTACACCTTC
>TRBJ1-2|NA|NA|TRBV5-1
CASSLERGSSYGYTF
TGCGCCAGCAGCTTGGAGCGGGGCAGTTCCTATGGCTACACCTTC
>TRBJ2-2|TRBD1|NA|TRBV28
CASSLGQGFPGELFF
TGTGCCAGCAGTTTAGGACAGGGGTTCCCCGGGGAGCTGTTTTTT
>TRBJ2-2|TRBD1|NA|TRBV28
CASSRGGNTGELFF
TGTGCCAGCAGCCGAGGGGGCAACACCGGGGAGCTGTTTTTT
>TRBJ1-1|TRBD1|NA|TRBV27
CASSSRQGASRTEAFF
TGTGCCAGCAGTTCCAGACAGGGGGCATCGAGGACTGAAGCTTTCTTT